What follows describes a single T cell receptor beta chain. CDR1 and CDR2 from the germline V gene are SEHNR and FQNEAQ (reference sequence). V lost 1 base to trimming and J lost 8 bases, with 14 bases between them. This CDR3 has 14 residues. The data originate from a study of beta chain features in type 1 diabetes. What was sequenced were expressed TCRB transcripts, since all of the isolated RNA had been reverse transcribed. The method was immunoSEQ multiplex PCR; TCRdb's version includes in-frame clones alone and lacks a portion of them. Of 200,000 to 250,000 clones listed, 7.5% to 10% are singletons. Cell sorting via CD45RO/CCR7/CD25/CD127/CD95/CD27 was performed to obtain CD4+ naive, central memory, regulatory and stem cell-like memory cells. Sorting produced populations that all topped 95% purity.

This clonotype originated in a young woman in good health. The sample taken for sequencing was naive CD4+ T cells from blood. V gene TRBV7-9 combines with J gene TRBJ1-2; no definite D call. CDR3 DNA sequence: TGTGCCAGCAGCTTAGAGTTCCAGCGCGGAGGCTACACCTTC. Protein: CASSLEFQRGGYTF.